These 24 T cell receptor beta chains came from one sample sequenced in a study of cytomegalovirus exposure and HLA in healthy donors. Measured with immunoSEQ multiplex PCR; TCRdb has only the in-frame clones, and not every one. The table shows roughly 260,000 clones, with approximately 90% occurring only once. The material sequenced was PBMCs. These receptors came from a man aged 18 to 29 in good health and CMV-seronegative.

Points on this clone: Germline is not matched at one junction end, which may reflect a read error. The V and J genes are TRBV25-1 and TRBJ2-7; TRBD2 matches at 10 bases. Germline CDR1 MGHDK, CDR2 SYGVNS. The CDR3 runs to 12 residues. The CDR3 region is CASSPSGGHSHF. CDR3 coding DNA: TGTGCCAGCAGTCCTAGCGGGGGCCATTCGCACTTC.

The chain employs TRBV4-1 and TRBJ2-1; a weak D match, TRBD2 (5 bases). Trimming shortened V by 8 bases and J by 3 bases, and 14 bases separated the two germline ends. Per germline, CDR1 MGHRA and CDR2 YSYEKL. The CDR3 runs to 14 residues. CDR3 residues: CASGELEGYNEQFF. The CDR3 region has the DNA TGCGCCAGCGGGGAACTAGAGGGCTACAATGAGCAGTTCTTC.

The chain employs TRBV7-2 and TRBJ2-1, with 10 bases identical to TRBD2. Germline values: CDR1 SGHTA, CDR2 FQGNSA. Trimming removed 1 base from V and 3 bases from J; junction bases left unmatched: 6. The CDR3 contains 17 residues. The CDR3: CASSLVAQRGGYNEQFF. The CDR3 DNA reads as TGTGCCAGCAGCTTAGTGGCACAGCGGGGGGGCTACAATGAGCAGTTCTTC.

This clone is a singleton in its sample. V usage is TRBV15 and J usage is TRBJ1-3, with D uncertain. V lost 0 bases and J lost 3, with 9 bases in between. Germline CDR1 and CDR2: LNHNV and YYDKDF (reference sequence). The CDR3 sequence is 15 residues long. CDR3 bases: TGTGCCACCAGCAGAGATCTAACAGTTGGAAACACCATATATTTT. As protein: CATSRDLTVGNTIYF.

This chain uses TRBV6-5 with TRBJ2-3; D is perhaps TRBD2 (6 bases). The CDR3 loop spans 15 amino acids. V lost 4 bases to trimming and J lost 2 bases, with 13 bases between them. In germline, CDR1 is MNHEY, CDR2 SVGAGI. As DNA, the CDR3 is TGTGCCAGCAGTTCGACTAGGACGCACACAGATACGCAGTATTTT. Translation gives CASSSTRTHTDTQYF.

This chain joins TRBV5-1 and TRBJ2-2; 7 nucleotides agree with TRBD1. V was pared by 1 base and J by 2 bases, with 5 bases of the junction left unmatched. The CDR3 has 16 residues. Germline CDR1 SGHRS, CDR2 YFSETQ. The CDR3 sequence: CASSLQDRFNTGELFF. CDR3 in DNA: TGCGCCAGCAGCTTGCAGGACAGGTTTAACACCGGGGAGCTGTTTTTT.

The rearrangement uses TRBV4-3 and TRBJ2-7; 7 positions match TRBD2. Germline loops: CDR1 LGHNA, CDR2 YSLEER. Germline trimming cut 4 bases from V and 1 base from J; bases unmatched to any gene: 7. This CDR3 is 15 amino acids long. CDR3 region: CASSRAGQESYEQYF. The CDR3 nucleotides are TGCGCCAGCAGCCGAGCGGGGCAGGAATCCTACGAGCAGTACTTC.

The chain recombines TRBV27 with TRBJ2-1; perhaps TRBD2 as D (5 bases). The CDR3 runs to 14 residues. Germline CDR1 MNHEY, CDR2 SMNVEV (reference sequence). V dropped 3 bases and J dropped 6 bases, with 12 bases sitting between them. This chain's CDR3 is CASSFSGLGNEQFF. In DNA form, the CDR3 reads TGTGCCAGCAGTTTTTCTGGACTTGGCAATGAGCAGTTCTTC.

The chain recombines TRBV10-1 with TRBJ2-7, with 7 bases fitting TRBD1. The junction had 10 bases not matched to a gene; V was cut back by 9 bases and J by 5 bases. This CDR3 has 13 amino acids. Germline CDR1 is WNHNN and CDR2 is SYGVQD (reference sequence). The CDR3 here is CARPTGTVDEQYF. CDR3 sequence (DNA): TGCGCCAGACCAACCGGGACAGTCGACGAGCAGTACTTC.

This sequence joins TRBV7-8 and TRBJ1-1, with D possibly being TRBD1 (5 bases). Germline CDR1 is SGHVS and CDR2 is FQNEAQ. V dropped 1 base and J dropped 8 bases, with 11 bases sitting between them. The CDR3 runs to 13 residues. The CDR3 loop reads CASSLERGGEAFF. For the CDR3, the DNA is TGTGCCAGCAGCTTAGAACGTGGGGGGGAAGCTTTCTTT.

A single count supports this clone. This chain uses TRBV2 with TRBJ2-2; 7 nucleotides match TRBD1. V lost 9 bases to trimming and J lost 0 bases; unmatched junction nucleotides: 1. CDR3 length: 13 residues. CDR1 is SNHLY and CDR2 is FYNNEI in the germline V gene. CDR3 sequence reads: CARTGPNTGELFF. The CDR3, as DNA: TGTGCCAGGACAGGGCCGAACACCGGGGAGCTGTTTTTT.

This chain connects TRBV27 to TRBJ2-7; TRBD1 agrees at 7 bases. The CDR3 is 17 residues long. Germline V gene data show CDR1 as MNHEY and CDR2 as SMNVEV (reference sequence). Unmatched junction bases numbered 15, after V lost 5 bases and J lost 2 bases. The CDR3 DNA sequence: TGTGCCAGCAGTCCGACACAAGCCGGGACAGCGACCTACGAGCAGTACTTC. This sequence encodes CASSPTQAGTATYEQYF.

This clone was detected once. This chain connects TRBV19 to TRBJ1-2; 8 nucleotides agree with TRBD1. After removal of 6 bases from V and 3 bases from J, the junction contained 3 bases not matched to a gene. Germline V gene data show CDR1 as LNHDA and CDR2 as SQIVND (reference sequence). This CDR3 has 13 residues. This CDR3 reads CASRGGQDYGYTF. DNA of the CDR3: TGTGCCAGTAGGGGGGGACAGGACTATGGCTACACCTTC.

The chain joins TRBV7-2 to TRBJ1-5; tentative D call: TRBD1 (5 bases). CDR1 SGHTA and CDR2 FQGNSA come from the germline V gene. The CDR3 runs 13 residues. V lost 3 bases to trimming and J lost 6 bases, with 9 bases between them. This CDR3 reads CASSFYQGQPQHF. The DNA of the CDR3 is TGTGCCAGCAGCTTCTATCAGGGTCAGCCCCAGCATTTT. Full variable domain (remainder filled in from reference TRBV7-2 and TRBJ1-5): GAGVSQSPSNKVTEKGKDVELRCDPISGHTALYWYRQSLGQGLEFLIYFQGNSAPDKSGLPSDRFSAERTGGSVSTLTIQRTQQEDSAVYLCASSFYQGQPQHFGDGTRLSIL.

This rearrangement joins TRBV25-1 to TRBJ1-3; 7 nucleotides line up with TRBD1. Germline CDR1 MGHDK, CDR2 SYGVNS. J lost 4 bases, V lost 3 bases, and 6 bases had no gene match. The length of the CDR3 is 15 residues. This CDR3 reads CASSDSGTAGNTIYF. In DNA, the CDR3 is TGTGCCAGCAGTGACTCCGGGACAGCCGGAAACACCATATATTTT.

This sequence joins TRBV7-7 and TRBJ2-2, with D hard to call. V lost 2 bases and J 2 bases, leaving 3 bases between the germline ends. Germline CDR1 reads SSHAT; CDR2 reads FNYEAQ (reference sequence). The CDR3 extends over 13 amino acids. In DNA form, the CDR3 reads TGTGCCAGCAGCTTATCTAACACCGGGGAGCTGTTTTTT. It translates to CASSLSNTGELFF.

The chain employs TRBV4-1 and TRBJ2-5; 9 bases fit TRBD1. The CDR3 totals 15 residues. CDR1 is MGHRA, CDR2 YSYEKL, per germline. Germline trimming cut 0 bases from V and 3 bases from J; bases unmatched to any gene: 2. In DNA, the CDR3 is TGCGCCAGCAGCCAAGATTGGGACAGGGAAGAGACCCAGTACTTC. Its protein is CASSQDWDREETQYF.

The chain is built from TRBV19 and TRBJ1-5, with 8 nucleotides matching TRBD1. V lost 11 bases, J lost 0 bases, and 9 bases stayed unmatched. Germline CDR1 and CDR2: LNHDA and SQIVND (reference sequence). The CDR3 length is 15 residues. The CDR3 nucleotides are TGTGCCTCTCGGGACAGGCCCTATAGCAATCAGCCCCAGCATTTT. This gives the protein CASRDRPYSNQPQHF.

The J gene is TRBJ1-5, the V gene TRBV19, with D tentatively TRBD1 (6 bases). There are 15 residues in the CDR3. Germline CDR1 is LNHDA and CDR2 is SQIVND (reference sequence). Trimming removed 3 bases from V and 7 bases from J, with 16 bases in between. CDR3 sequence reads: CASSIQGPAPQPQHF. The CDR3 nucleotides are TGTGCCAGTAGTATTCAGGGGCCTGCGCCACAGCCCCAGCATTTT.

For the CDR3, the DNA is TGTGCCAGCCTGGCTAGCGGGAGAGGGGAGACCCAGTACTTC. Its translation is CASLASGRGETQYF. The chain carries TRBV6-1 and TRBJ2-5, with TRBD2 identical over 10 bases. The CDR3 extends over 14 amino acids. From germline, CDR1 is MNHNS and CDR2 SASEGT. The junction had 8 bases not matched to a gene; V was cut back by 8 bases and J by 5 bases.

The CDR3 here is CASSLGGRTRGTQYF. CDR3 DNA sequence: TGTGCCAGCAGTTTAGGCGGGAGGACCCGAGGGACCCAGTACTTC. This chain connects TRBV28 to TRBJ2-5, with 8 positions matching TRBD2. Trimming took 2 bases from V and 7 from J; bases not matched to a gene: 9. Per germline, CDR1 MDHEN and CDR2 SYDVKM. CDR3 length: 15 amino acids.

The V call is TRBV7-2, the J call TRBJ2-1; 15 positions agree with TRBD2. Germline V gives CDR1 SGHTA, CDR2 FQGNSA. The CDR3 runs to 17 residues. Trimming cost V 6 bases and J 6 bases; bases outside gene matches: 9. CDR3 nucleotides: TGTGCCAGCAGACGAGGACTAGCGGGGGGGCTAGGCAATGAGCAGTTCTTC. It specifies CASRRGLAGGLGNEQFF.

V and J are TRBV7-9 and TRBJ2-5; 8 bases are shared with TRBD1. The CDR3 covers 16 residues. Germline loops: CDR1 SEHNR, CDR2 FQNEAQ (reference sequence). V was pared by 4 bases and J by 5 bases, with 12 bases of the junction left unmatched. CDR3 in DNA: TGTGCCAGCAGCTCCGGACCGGACAGGGTGGGGGAGACCCAGTACTTC. Translating it yields CASSSGPDRVGETQYF.

DNA for the CDR3: TGTGCCACCCGGCGGAGCGGGGGGAGACAAGAGACCCAGTACTTC. Translation gives CATRRSGGRQETQYF. The rearrangement links TRBV6-5 to TRBJ2-5; 9 positions agree with TRBD2. The CDR3 totals 15 residues. CDR1 is MNHEY and CDR2 is SVGAGI in the germline V gene. Losses at the gene ends were 10 bases for V and 2 bases for J; bases not matched to a gene: 11.